This entry is about one T cell receptor (beta chain). Antigen unknown. Trimming stripped 2 bases from V and 2 bases from J, with 7 bases between. Germline V gene data show CDR1 as SGHRS and CDR2 as YFSETQ. CDR3 length: 13 residues. The sample belongs to a study of memory CD4+ T cells and cytomegalovirus serostatus. Looking at the study overall: This sample comes from healthy Belgian adults, eight or nine CMV seropositive, about 25 seronegative.

The sort gate was single viable CD3+CD4+CD8-CD45RO+ cells for memory CD4+ T cells. Regarding the study as a whole: Suggested: most of the CMV-linked TCR signature lies in CD4+ memory cells.

Assay used: immunoSEQ multiplex PCR; TCRdb lists only in-frame clones, some missing. The repertoire holds about 75,000 clones, with roughly three quarters as singletons. This chain connects TRBV5-1 to TRBJ2-5, with D possibly TRBD1 on 6 matching bases. Input material: memory CD4+ T cells from blood. This clonotype was obtained from an adult in good health and CMV-seropositive. In nucleotides, the CDR3 is TGCGCCAGCAGCTTAGGACAGCAAGAGACCCAGTACTTC. Encoded protein: CASSLGQQETQYF.